Each of the 6 T cell receptor beta chains below was sequenced from the same sample in a study of cytomegalovirus exposure and HLA in healthy donors (dated by TCRdb to 2016 to 2017). The library was generated by the immunoSEQ multiplex PCR assay. For the multiplex PCR, a mixture combining 60 forward primers for TCR Vbeta segments and 13 reverse primers for TCR Jbeta segments was used. Drawn from immuneACCESS, this table holds only the in-frame rearrangements with V and J called that TCRdb kept. Clones are partly lost; checked studies trace under half to an unresolved V gene and leave the rest unexplained. For this sample the table gives about 190,000 clones, of which roughly 80% were detected only once. The top ten clonotypes cover 1.6% of the sample. The sample comprised PBMCs. These receptor sequences come from a woman aged 18-29 years in good health and CMV-seronegative.

The chain has TRBV6-6 and TRBJ2-6; TRBD1 is a possible D gene (6 bases). The CDR3 extends over 16 amino acids. The germline gives CDR1 MNHNY, CDR2 SVGAGI (reference sequence). Trimming left V 4 bases short and J 0 bases short, with 10 bases between. CDR3 sequence (DNA): TGTGCCAGCAGTTGGACAGCTAGCTCTGGGGCCAACGTCCTGACTTTC. Protein: CASSWTASSGANVLTF.

V and J are TRBV28 and TRBJ1-5; no firm D call. V lost 3 bases and J lost 6, with 3 bases in between. The CDR3 covers 11 residues. Per the germline V gene, CDR1 is MDHEN and CDR2 is SYDVKM. This chain's CDR3 is CASSLAQPQHF. CDR3 coding DNA: TGTGCCAGCAGTTTGGCTCAGCCCCAGCATTTT.

The chain carries TRBV7-6 and TRBJ2-7; D possibly corresponds to TRBD1 (5 bases). Trimming removed 4 bases from V and 2 bases from J, with 15 bases in between. Germline-derived CDR1 and CDR2 are SGHVS and FNYEAQ. The CDR3 contains 15 residues. CDR3 region: CASSSTTIRAYEQYF. The CDR3 nucleotides are TGTGCCAGCAGCTCAACTACCATCAGGGCCTACGAGCAGTACTTC.

In its sample, this clone was seen a few times. This chain connects TRBV4-1 to TRBJ2-7, with TRBD2 as a possible D gene (6 bases). Germline assignment: CDR1 MGHRA and CDR2 YSYEKL. The CDR3 has 14 amino acids. V was shortened by 2 bases and J by 2 bases, with 10 bases between the two germline ends. In DNA form, the CDR3 reads TGCGCCAGCAGCCAAAGCGGAGGGACCTACGAGCAGTACTTC. Translation gives CASSQSGGTYEQYF.

The chain links TRBV28 to TRBJ1-5, with D tentatively TRBD1 (6 bases). The V and J ends lost 5 bases and 0 bases respectively, with 17 bases between them. The CDR3 is 17 amino acids. Germline V gives CDR1 MDHEN, CDR2 SYDVKM. CDR3 bases: TGTGCCAGCAGTCCCCATCGACAGGTTGCTAGCAATCAGCCCCAGCATTTT. This encodes CASSPHRQVASNQPQHF.

The J gene is TRBJ2-2, the V gene TRBV6-1, with 10 nucleotides matching TRBD1. CDR1 and CDR2 (germline): MNHNS, SASEGT. The CDR3 consists of 15 residues. The ends lost 6 bases at V and 5 bases at J; junction bases unmatched: 6. As DNA, the CDR3 is TGTGCCAGCAGATTAAGGACAGGGGGAACCGGGGAGCTGTTTTTT. Translation gives CASRLRTGGTGELFF.